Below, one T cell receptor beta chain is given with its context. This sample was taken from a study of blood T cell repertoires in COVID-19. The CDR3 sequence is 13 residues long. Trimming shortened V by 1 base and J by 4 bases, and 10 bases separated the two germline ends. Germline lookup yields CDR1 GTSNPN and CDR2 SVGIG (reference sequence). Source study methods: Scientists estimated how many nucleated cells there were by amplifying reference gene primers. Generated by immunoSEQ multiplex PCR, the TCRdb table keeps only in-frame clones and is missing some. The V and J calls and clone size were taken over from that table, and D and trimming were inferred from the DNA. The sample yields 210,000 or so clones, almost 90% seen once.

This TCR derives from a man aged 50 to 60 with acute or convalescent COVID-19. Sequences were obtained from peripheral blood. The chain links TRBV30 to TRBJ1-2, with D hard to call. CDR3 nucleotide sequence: TGTGCCTGGAGTGCAGGCGAGGGCTATGGCTACACCTTC. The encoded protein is CAWSAGEGYGYTF.